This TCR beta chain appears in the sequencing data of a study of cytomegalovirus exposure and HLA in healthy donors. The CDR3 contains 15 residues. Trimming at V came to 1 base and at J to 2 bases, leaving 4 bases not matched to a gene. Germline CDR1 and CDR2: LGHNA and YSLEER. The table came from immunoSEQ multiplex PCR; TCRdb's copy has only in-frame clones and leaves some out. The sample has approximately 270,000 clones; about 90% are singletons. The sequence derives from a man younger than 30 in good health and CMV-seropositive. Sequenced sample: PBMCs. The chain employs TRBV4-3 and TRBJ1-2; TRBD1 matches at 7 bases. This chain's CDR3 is CASSQGETGNYGYTF. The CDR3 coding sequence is TGCGCCAGCAGCCAAGGAGAGACAGGGAACTATGGCTACACCTTC.